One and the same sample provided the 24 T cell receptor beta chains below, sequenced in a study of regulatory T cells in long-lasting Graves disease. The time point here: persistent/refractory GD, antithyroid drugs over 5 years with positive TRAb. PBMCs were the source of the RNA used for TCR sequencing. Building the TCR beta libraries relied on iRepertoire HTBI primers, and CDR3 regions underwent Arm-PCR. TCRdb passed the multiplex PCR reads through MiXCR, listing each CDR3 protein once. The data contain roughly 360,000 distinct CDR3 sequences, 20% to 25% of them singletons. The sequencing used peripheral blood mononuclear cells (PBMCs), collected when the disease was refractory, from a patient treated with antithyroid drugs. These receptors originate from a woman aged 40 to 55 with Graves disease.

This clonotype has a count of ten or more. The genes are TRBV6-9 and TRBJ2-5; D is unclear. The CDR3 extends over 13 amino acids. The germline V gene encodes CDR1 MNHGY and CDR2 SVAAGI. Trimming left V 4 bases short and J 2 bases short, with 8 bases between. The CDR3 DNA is TGTGCCAGCAGTTTATGGCAACAAGAGACCCAGTACTTC. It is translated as CASSLWQQETQYF.

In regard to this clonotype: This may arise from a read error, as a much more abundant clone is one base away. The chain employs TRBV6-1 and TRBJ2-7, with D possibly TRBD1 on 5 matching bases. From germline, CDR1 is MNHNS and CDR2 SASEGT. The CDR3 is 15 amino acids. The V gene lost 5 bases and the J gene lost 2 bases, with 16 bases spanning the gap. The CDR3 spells CASSLDSPSAYEQYF. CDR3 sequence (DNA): TGTGCCAGCAGTCTTGACAGTCCGAGTGCCTACGAGCAGTACTTC.

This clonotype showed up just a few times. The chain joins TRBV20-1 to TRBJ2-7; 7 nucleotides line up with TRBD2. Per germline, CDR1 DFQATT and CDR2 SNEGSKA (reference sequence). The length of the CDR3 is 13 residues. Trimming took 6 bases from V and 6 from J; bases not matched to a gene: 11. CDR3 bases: TGCAGTGCCCGCAGGGACTACCTCACCGAGCAGTACTTC. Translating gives CSARRDYLTEQYF.

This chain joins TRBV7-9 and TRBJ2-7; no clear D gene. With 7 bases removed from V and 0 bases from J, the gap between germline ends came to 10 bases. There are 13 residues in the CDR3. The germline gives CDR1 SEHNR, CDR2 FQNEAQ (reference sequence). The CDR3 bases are TGTGCCAGCACCCTAGACGGCTCCTACGAGCAGTACTTC. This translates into CASTLDGSYEQYF.

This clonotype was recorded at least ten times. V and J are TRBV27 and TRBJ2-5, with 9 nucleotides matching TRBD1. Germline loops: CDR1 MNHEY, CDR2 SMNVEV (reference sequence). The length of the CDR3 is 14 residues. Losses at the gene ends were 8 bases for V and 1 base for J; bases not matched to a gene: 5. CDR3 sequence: CASGWTGVQETQYF. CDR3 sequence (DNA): TGTGCCAGCGGTTGGACAGGGGTCCAAGAGACCCAGTACTTC.

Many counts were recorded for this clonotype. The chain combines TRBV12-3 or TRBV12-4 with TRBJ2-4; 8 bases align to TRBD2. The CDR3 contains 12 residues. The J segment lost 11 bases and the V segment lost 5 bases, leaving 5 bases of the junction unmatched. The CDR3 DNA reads TGTGCCAGCAGTCCGGGGACTAGTTTTCAGTACTTC. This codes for CASSPGTSFQYF.

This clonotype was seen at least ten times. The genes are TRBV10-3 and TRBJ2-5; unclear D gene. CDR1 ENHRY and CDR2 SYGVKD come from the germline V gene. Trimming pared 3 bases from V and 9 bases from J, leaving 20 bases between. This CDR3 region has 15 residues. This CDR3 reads CAISELSTPGEAQYF. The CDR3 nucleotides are TGTGCCATCAGTGAATTGTCTACCCCCGGTGAGGCCCAGTACTTC.

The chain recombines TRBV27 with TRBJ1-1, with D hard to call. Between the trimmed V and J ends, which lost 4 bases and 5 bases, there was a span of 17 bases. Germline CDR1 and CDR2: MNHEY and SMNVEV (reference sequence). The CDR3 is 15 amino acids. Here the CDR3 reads CASSSPPFRETEAFF. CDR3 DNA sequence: TGTGCCAGCAGTTCCCCACCTTTTAGGGAGACTGAAGCTTTCTTT.

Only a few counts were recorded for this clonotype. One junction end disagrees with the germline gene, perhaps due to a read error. CDR3 loop: CSARDFGSLEAF. CDR3 DNA: TGCAGTGCTAGAGATTTCGGGAGCCTCGAGGCATTT. This chain connects TRBV20-1 to TRBJ1-5; D gene uncertain. This CDR3 has 12 residues. Germline CDR1 and CDR2: DFQATT and SNEGSKA (reference sequence).

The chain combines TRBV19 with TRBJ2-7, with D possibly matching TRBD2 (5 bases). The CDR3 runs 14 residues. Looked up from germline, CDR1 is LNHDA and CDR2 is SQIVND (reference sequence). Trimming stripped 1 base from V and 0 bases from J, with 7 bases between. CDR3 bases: TGTGCCAGTAGTATAGGACTAAGCTCCTACGAGCAGTACTTC. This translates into CASSIGLSSYEQYF.

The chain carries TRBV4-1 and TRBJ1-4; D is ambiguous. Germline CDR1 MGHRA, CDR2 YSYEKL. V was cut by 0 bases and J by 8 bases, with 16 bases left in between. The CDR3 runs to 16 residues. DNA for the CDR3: TGCGCCAGCAGCCAAGATCAAGGGATAGCGGCAGAAAAACTGTTTTTT. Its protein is CASSQDQGIAAEKLFF.

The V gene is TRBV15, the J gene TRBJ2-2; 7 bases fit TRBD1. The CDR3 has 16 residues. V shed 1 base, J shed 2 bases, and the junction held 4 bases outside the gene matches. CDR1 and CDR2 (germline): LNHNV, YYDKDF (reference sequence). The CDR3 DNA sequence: TGTGCCACCAGCAGAGTTGGGACAGTTAACACCGGGGAGCTGTTTTTT. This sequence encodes CATSRVGTVNTGELFF. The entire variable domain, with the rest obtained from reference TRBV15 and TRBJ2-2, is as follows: DAMVIQNPRYQVTQFGKPVTLSCSQTLNHNVMYWYQQKSSQAPKLLFHYYDKDFNNEADTPDNFQSRRPNTSFCFLDIRSPGLGDTAMYLCATSRVGTVNTGELFFGEGSRLTVL.

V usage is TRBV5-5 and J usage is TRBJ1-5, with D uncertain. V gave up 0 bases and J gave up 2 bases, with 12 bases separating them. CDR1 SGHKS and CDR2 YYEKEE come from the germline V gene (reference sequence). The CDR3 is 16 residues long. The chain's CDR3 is CASSLVPASGNQPQHF. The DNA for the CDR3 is TGTGCCAGCAGCTTGGTGCCAGCATCTGGCAATCAGCCCCAGCATTTT. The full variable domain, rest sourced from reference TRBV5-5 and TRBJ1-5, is DAGVTQSPTHLIKTRGQQVTLRCSPISGHKSVSWYQQVLGQGPQFIFQYYEKEERGRGNFPDRFSARQFPNYSSELNVNALLLGDSALYLCASSLVPASGNQPQHFGDGTRLSIL.

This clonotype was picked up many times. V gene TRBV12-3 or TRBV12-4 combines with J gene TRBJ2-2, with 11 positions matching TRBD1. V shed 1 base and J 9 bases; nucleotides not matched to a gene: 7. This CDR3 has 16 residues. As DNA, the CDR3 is TGTGCCAGCAGTTTAGGCGGGACAGGGGGATACCGGGAGCTGTTTTTT. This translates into CASSLGGTGGYRELFF.

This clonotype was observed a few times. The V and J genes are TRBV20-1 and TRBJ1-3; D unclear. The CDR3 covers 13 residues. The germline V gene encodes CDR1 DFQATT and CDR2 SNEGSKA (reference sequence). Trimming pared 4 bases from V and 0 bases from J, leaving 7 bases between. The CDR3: CSAIGSSGNTIYF. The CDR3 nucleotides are TGCAGTGCTATTGGGAGCTCTGGAAACACCATATATTTT.

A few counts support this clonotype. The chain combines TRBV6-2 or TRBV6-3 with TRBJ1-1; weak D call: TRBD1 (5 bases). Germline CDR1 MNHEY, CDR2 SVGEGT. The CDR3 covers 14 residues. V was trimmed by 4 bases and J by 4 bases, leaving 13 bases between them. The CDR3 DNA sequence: TGTGCCAGCAGTTCTGACAGAGACTTCACTGAAGCTTTCTTT. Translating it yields CASSSDRDFTEAFF.

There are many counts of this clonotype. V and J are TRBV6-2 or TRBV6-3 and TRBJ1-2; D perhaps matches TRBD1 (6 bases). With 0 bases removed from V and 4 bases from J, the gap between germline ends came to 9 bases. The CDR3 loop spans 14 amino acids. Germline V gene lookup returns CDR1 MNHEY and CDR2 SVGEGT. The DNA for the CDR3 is TGTGCCAGCAGTTACTCCGGACAGCGCTATGGCTACACCTTC. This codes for CASSYSGQRYGYTF.

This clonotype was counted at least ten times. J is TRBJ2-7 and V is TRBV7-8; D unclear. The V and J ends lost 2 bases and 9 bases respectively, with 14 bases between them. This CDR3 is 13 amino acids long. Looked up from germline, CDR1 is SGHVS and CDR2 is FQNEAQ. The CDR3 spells CASSLNKGFWQYF. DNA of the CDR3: TGTGCCAGCAGCTTAAATAAAGGGTTTTGGCAGTACTTC.

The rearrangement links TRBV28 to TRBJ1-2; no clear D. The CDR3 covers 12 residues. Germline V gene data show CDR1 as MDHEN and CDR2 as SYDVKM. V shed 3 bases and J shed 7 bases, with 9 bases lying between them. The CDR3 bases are TGTGCCAGCAGTTTCCCCCCAAGTGGCTACACCTTC. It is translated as CASSFPPSGYTF.

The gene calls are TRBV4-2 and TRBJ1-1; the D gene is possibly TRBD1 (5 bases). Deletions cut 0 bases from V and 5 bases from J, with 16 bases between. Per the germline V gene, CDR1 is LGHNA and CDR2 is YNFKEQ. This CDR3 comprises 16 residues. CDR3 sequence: CASSQDVAGGRTEAFF. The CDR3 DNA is TGTGCCAGCAGCCAAGATGTGGCGGGGGGACGAACTGAAGCTTTCTTT.

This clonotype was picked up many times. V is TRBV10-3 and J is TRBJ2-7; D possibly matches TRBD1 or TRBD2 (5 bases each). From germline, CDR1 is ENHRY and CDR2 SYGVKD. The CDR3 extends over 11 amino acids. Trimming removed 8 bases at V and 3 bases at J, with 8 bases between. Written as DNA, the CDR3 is TGTGCCATCGGGACCAGCTACGAGCAGTACTTC. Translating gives CAIGTSYEQYF.

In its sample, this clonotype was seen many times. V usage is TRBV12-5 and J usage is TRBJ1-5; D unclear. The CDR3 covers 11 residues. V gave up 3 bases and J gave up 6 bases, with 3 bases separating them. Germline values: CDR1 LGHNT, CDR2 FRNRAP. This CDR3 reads CASGFTQPQHF. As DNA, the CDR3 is TGTGCTAGTGGTTTTACTCAGCCCCAGCATTTT.

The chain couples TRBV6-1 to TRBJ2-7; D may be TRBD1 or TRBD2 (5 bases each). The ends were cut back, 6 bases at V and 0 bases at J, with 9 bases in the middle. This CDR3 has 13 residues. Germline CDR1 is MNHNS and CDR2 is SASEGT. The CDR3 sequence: CASRQDFSYEQYF. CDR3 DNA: TGTGCCAGCAGACAGGACTTCTCCTACGAGCAGTACTTC.

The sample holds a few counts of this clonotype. The DNA for the CDR3 is TGTGCCAGCAGCGATTGGCTTAACACCGGGGAGCTGTTTTTT. It translates to CASSDWLNTGELFF. The V gene is TRBV9, the J gene TRBJ2-2; D not certain. Germline values: CDR1 SGDLS, CDR2 YYNGEE. Trimming stripped 3 bases from V and 2 bases from J, with 8 bases between. The CDR3 sequence is 14 residues long.